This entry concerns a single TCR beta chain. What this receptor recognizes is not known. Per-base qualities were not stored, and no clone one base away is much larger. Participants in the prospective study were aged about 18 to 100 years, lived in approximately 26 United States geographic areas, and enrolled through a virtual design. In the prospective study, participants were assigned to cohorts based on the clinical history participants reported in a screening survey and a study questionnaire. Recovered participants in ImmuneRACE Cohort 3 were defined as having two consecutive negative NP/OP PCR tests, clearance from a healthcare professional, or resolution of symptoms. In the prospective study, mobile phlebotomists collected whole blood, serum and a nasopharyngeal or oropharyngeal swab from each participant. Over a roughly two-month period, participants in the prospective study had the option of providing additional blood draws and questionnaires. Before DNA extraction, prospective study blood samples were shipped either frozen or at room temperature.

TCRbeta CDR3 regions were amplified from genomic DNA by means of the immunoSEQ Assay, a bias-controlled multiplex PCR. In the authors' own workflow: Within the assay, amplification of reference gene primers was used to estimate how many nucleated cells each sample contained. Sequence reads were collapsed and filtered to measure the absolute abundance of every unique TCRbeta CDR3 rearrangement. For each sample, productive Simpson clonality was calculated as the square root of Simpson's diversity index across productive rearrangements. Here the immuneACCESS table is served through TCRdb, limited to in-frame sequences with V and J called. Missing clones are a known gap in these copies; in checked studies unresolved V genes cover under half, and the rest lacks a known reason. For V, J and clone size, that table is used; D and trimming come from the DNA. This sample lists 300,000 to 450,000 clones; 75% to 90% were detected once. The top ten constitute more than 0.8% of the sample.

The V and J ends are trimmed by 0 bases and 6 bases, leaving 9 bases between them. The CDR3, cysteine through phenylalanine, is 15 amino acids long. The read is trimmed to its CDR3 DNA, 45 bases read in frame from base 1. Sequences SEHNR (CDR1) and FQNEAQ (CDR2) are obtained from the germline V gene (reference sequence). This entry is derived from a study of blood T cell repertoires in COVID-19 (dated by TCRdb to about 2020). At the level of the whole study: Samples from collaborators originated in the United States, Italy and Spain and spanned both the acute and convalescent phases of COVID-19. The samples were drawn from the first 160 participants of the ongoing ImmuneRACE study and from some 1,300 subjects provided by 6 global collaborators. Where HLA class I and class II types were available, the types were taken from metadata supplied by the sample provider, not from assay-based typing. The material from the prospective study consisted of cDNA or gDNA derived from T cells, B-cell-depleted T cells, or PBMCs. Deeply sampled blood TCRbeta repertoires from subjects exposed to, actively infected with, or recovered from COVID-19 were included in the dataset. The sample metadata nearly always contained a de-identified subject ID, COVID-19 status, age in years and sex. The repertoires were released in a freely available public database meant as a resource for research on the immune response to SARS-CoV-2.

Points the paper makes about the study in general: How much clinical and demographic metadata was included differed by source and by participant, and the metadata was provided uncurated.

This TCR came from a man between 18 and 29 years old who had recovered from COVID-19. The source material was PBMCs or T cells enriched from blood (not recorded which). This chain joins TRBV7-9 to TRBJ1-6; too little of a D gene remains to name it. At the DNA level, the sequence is TGTGCCAGCAGCTTAGCGGCAGGCATTAATTCACCCCTCCACTTT. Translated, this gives CASSLAAGINSPLHF.